The next 14 T cell receptor beta chains were all read from a single sample in a study of blood T cell repertoires in COVID-19. Assay used: immunoSEQ multiplex PCR; TCRdb lists only in-frame clones, some missing. This table has 130,000 or so clones, 80% appearing once. Sequencing was done on a sample of peripheral blood. The source of these receptors is a man aged 55-75 years with active or convalescent COVID-19.

This clone was seen once. This chain connects TRBV4-3 to TRBJ2-1; no definite D call. The CDR3 contains 15 residues. V lost 1 base and J lost 5, with 12 bases in between. The germline V gene has CDR1 LGHNA and CDR2 YSLEER. The DNA for the CDR3 is TGCGCCAGCAGCCAAGTCGGCCCACGGGACAATGAGCAGTTCTTC. Translating gives CASSQVGPRDNEQFF.

The V call is TRBV7-3, the J call TRBJ1-5, with D perhaps matching TRBD1 (5 bases). The CDR3 extends over 13 amino acids. Germline values: CDR1 SGHTA, CDR2 FQGTGA. The germline V and J ends were trimmed by 3 bases and 6 bases, with 9 bases remaining between them. DNA for the CDR3: TGTGCCAGCAGCTTGGCCGGGGGTCAGCCCCAGCATTTT. Amino acid sequence: CASSLAGGQPQHF.

This clone was observed a handful of times. The genes are TRBV7-2 and TRBJ2-2, with TRBD2 matching over 12 bases. There are 18 residues in the CDR3. Germline loops: CDR1 SGHTA, CDR2 FQGNSA. With V trimmed by 0 bases and J by 4 bases, 6 bases remained unmatched. CDR3 loop: CASSLAQGLAGPTGELFF. CDR3 in DNA: TGTGCCAGCAGCTTAGCACAAGGACTAGCGGGACCCACCGGGGAGCTGTTTTTT.

For the CDR3, the DNA is TGCAGTGCGCGGTACCGGGAGTGGCAGTTCTTC. Its protein product is CSARYREWQFF. The chain recombines TRBV20-1 with TRBJ2-1, with D perhaps matching TRBD2 (6 bases). Germline V CDR1 and CDR2: DFQATT, SNEGSKA (reference sequence). Deletions cut 6 bases from V and 12 bases from J, with 15 bases between. The CDR3 extends over 11 amino acids.

DNA for the CDR3: TGTGCCAGCAGTCCGACAAGCTCCTACGAGCAGTACTTC. Residues: CASSPTSSYEQYF. This rearrangement joins TRBV28 to TRBJ2-7; D ambiguous. The CDR3 has 13 amino acids. V was cut by 5 bases and J by 0 bases, with 8 bases left in between. Germline CDR1 and CDR2: MDHEN and SYDVKM.

This sequence joins TRBV29-1 and TRBJ2-1; the D is unclear. The germline V gene has CDR1 SQVTM and CDR2 ANQGSEA. The V end was cut by 3 bases, the J end by 0 bases, with 6 bases between. The CDR3 sequence is 13 residues long. The CDR3 sequence: CSVEVSSYNEQFF. The CDR3, as DNA: TGCAGCGTTGAGGTCAGCTCCTACAATGAGCAGTTCTTC.

In this sample, this clone turned up once. V is TRBV25-1 and J is TRBJ1-6, with D possibly matching TRBD1 (5 bases). This CDR3 comprises 14 residues. Trimming took off 3 bases at V and 2 bases at J, with 5 bases between the two ends. CDR1 and CDR2 (germline): MGHDK, SYGVNS. This chain's CDR3 is CASSETAYNSPLHF. The CDR3 bases are TGTGCCAGCAGTGAGACAGCCTATAATTCACCCCTCCACTTT.

The chain uses TRBV5-1 and TRBJ1-6; 7 bases agree with TRBD1. V shed 5 bases and J 6 bases; nucleotides not matched to a gene: 11. The germline gives CDR1 SGHRS, CDR2 YFSETQ. CDR3 size: 16 residues. The CDR3 DNA is TGCGCCAGCAGATCTCGTCCGGGACAGCGTAATTCACCCCTCCACTTT. Its protein is CASRSRPGQRNSPLHF.

The rearrangement uses TRBV20-1 and TRBJ2-1, with 9 bases lining up with TRBD2. The ends lost 3 bases at V and 7 bases at J; junction bases unmatched: 16. The CDR3 is 17 amino acids. Per the germline V gene, CDR1 is DFQATT and CDR2 is SNEGSKA (reference sequence). The DNA for the CDR3 is TGCAGTGCTAGTTTTTGGGCTAGCGGGACTTCCCCTAATGAGCAGTTCTTC. It yields the protein CSASFWASGTSPNEQFF.

The V call is TRBV12-3 or TRBV12-4, the J call TRBJ1-5; 9 bases are a match to TRBD1. V gave up 5 bases and J gave up 7 bases; unmatched junction bases: 3. The CDR3 sequence is 13 residues long. This CDR3 reads CASSGQGWQPQHF. CDR3 in DNA: TGTGCCAGCAGTGGACAGGGGTGGCAGCCCCAGCATTTT.

CDR3 coding DNA: TGCAGCGTTGATGTCGGAGGGAAAGGCTACACCTTC. It codes for CSVDVGGKGYTF. The chain has TRBV29-1 and TRBJ1-2, with D hard to call. The CDR3 runs to 12 residues. Germline loops: CDR1 SQVTM, CDR2 ANQGSEA. Trimming pared 3 bases from V and 8 bases from J, leaving 13 bases between.

The rearrangement links TRBV10-3 to TRBJ2-3; TRBD1 might be the D (7 bases). The CDR3 has 15 amino acids. Per germline, CDR1 ENHRY and CDR2 SYGVKD. V was shortened by 6 bases and J by 2 bases, with 15 bases between the two germline ends. For the CDR3, the DNA is TGTGCCATCAGGGACCCCAGGGGGGCCACAGATACGCAGTATTTT. It is translated as CAIRDPRGATDTQYF.

The chain links TRBV4-1 to TRBJ2-3, with 9 nucleotides matching TRBD2. The germline V gene has CDR1 MGHRA and CDR2 YSYEKL. The CDR3 is 17 residues long. V lost 4 bases, J lost 6 bases, and 14 bases stayed unmatched. The DNA for the CDR3 is TGCGCCAGCAGCCGGACCGGGGCTAGCGGGAAGGAGGATACGCAGTATTTT. Its translation is CASSRTGASGKEDTQYF.

The chain is built from TRBV29-1 and TRBJ2-3, with 8 bases matching TRBD2. V lost 6 bases to trimming and J lost 2 bases; unmatched junction nucleotides: 7. The CDR3 is made up of 14 amino acids. Germline loops: CDR1 SQVTM, CDR2 ANQGSEA. This chain's CDR3 is CSVRAGVNTDTQYF. The CDR3 region has the DNA TGCAGCGTAAGAGCGGGAGTCAACACAGATACGCAGTATTTT.